This section outlines one T cell receptor beta chain sequence together with its context. Its specificity is unknown. The sample originates from a study of T cell responses to AZD1222 COVID-19 vaccine. Study observations and caveats: The study sampled repertoires only after the peak T cell response.

The V end was cut by 4 bases, the J end by 11 bases, with 21 bases between. From germline, CDR1 is MNHEY and CDR2 SVGAGI. The CDR3 length is 15 residues. TCRdb keeps only in-frame clones here, not all; method: immunoSEQ multiplex PCR. The sample has more than 60,000 clones, 85% seen once. The rearrangement uses TRBV6-5 and TRBJ1-5; a possible D gene is TRBD1 (6 bases). The clonotype originates from an adult in good health. The sequencing here drew on peripheral blood, taken on day 0 of AZD1222 vaccination. The CDR3 protein is CASSSGTRTGGTQHF. Here the CDR3 DNA reads TGTGCCAGCAGTTCCGGGACACGGACCGGGGGGACCCAGCATTTT.